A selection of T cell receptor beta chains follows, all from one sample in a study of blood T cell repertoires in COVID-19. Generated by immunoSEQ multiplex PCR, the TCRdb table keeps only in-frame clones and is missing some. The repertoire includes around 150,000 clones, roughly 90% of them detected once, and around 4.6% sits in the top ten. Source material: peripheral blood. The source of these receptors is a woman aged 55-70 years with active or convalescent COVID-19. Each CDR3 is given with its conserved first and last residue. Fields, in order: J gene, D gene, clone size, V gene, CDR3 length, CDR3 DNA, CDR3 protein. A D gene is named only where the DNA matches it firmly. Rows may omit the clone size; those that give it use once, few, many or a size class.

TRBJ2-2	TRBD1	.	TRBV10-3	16	TGTGCCATCAAAGGGACAGGCGGAACGAACACCGGGGAGCTGTTTTTT	CAIKGTGGTNTGELFF
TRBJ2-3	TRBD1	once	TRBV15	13	TGTGCCACCAGTGAGACAGGGTCAGATACGCAGTATTTT	CATSETGSDTQYF
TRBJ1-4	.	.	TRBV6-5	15	TGTGCCAGCAGTTACTCCTTCCAGGGGAGTGAAAAACTGTTTTTT	CASSYSFQGSEKLFF
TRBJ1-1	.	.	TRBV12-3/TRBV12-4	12	TGTGCCAGCAGTCCCCGGGTAGAGAAAGCTTTCTTT	CASSPRVEKAFF
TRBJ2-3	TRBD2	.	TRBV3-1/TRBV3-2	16	TGTGCCAGCAGCCAATCCCCCGGGACTAGCGGAGATACGCAGTATTTT	CASSQSPGTSGDTQYF
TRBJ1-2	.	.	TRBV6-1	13	TGTGCCAGCAGTGAGACGGGTTTCCGGGGCTACACCTTC	CASSETGFRGYTF
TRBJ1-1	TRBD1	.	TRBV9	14	TGTGCCAGCAGTCTGACAGGGCGAGACACTGAAGCTTTCTTT	CASSLTGRDTEAFF
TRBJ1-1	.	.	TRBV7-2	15	TGTGCCAGCAGCCTCTACGGGGGATCGGGCACTGAAGCTTTCTTT	CASSLYGGSGTEAFF
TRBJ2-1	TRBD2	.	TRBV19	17	TGTGCCAGTAGTATAGGGTGGCTAGCGGGGCGCTACAATGAGCAGTTCTTC	CASSIGWLAGRYNEQFF
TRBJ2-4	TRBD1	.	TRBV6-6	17	TGTGCCAGCAGTCAGACCGGGACAGGGTCGGCCAAAAACATTCAGTACTTC	CASSQTGTGSAKNIQYF
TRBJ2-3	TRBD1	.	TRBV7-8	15	TGTGCCAGCAGCTTCGGACAGGGAGATTTGGATACGCAGTATTTT	CASSFGQGDLDTQYF
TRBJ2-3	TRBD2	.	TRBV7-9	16	TGTGCCAGCAGCTCAACTAGCGGGGGGGCGACAGATACGCAGTATTTT	CASSSTSGGATDTQYF
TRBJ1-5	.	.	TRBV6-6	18	TGTGCCAGCAGTCCCCGTCCAAGGGAGGGGCATAGCAATCAGCCCCAGCATTTT	CASSPRPREGHSNQPQHF
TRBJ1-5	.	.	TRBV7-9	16	TGTGCCAGCAGCTTTACAGGGAGCCTTAGCAATCAGCCCCAGCATTTT	CASSFTGSLSNQPQHF
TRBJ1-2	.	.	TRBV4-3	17	TGCGCCAGCAGCCAAGGAACAGGGAGCCTACCTATCTATGGCTACACCTTC	CASSQGTGSLPIYGYTF
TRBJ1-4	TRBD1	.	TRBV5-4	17	TGTGCCAGCAGCGTGGGGACAGGGGTGCTAACTAATGAAAAACTGTTTTTT	CASSVGTGVLTNEKLFF
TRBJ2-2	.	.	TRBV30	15	TGTGCCTGGAGTAAATCTAGTGTCACGACCGGGGAGCTGTTTTTT	CAWSKSSVTTGELFF
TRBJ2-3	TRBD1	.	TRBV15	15	TGTGCCACCAGCAGGTCGGGACAGGGAGCAGATACGCAGTATTTT	CATSRSGQGADTQYF
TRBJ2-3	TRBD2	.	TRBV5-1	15	TGCGCCAGCAGCTTCCAGCGGGGGGGCAGGGATACGCAGTATTTT	CASSFQRGGRDTQYF
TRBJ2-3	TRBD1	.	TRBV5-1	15	TGCGCCAGCAGCTTGCCGACAGGGGGCACAGATACGCAGTATTTT	CASSLPTGGTDTQYF
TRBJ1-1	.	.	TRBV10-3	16	TGTGCCATCAGTGAGTCCCCACCCACAGGAAACACTGAAGCTTTCTTT	CAISESPPTGNTEAFF
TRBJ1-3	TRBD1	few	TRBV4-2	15	TGTGCCAGCAGCCAAACACAGGGGGCTGGAAACACCATATATTTT	CASSQTQGAGNTIYF
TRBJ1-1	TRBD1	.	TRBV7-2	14	TGTGCCAGCAGCCCGGGACAGGGGGCCTCTGTGGCTTTCTTT	CASSPGQGASVAFF
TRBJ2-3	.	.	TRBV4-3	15	TGCGCCAGCAGCCAAATGAGCCAAAGCACAGATACGCAGTATTTT	CASSQMSQSTDTQYF